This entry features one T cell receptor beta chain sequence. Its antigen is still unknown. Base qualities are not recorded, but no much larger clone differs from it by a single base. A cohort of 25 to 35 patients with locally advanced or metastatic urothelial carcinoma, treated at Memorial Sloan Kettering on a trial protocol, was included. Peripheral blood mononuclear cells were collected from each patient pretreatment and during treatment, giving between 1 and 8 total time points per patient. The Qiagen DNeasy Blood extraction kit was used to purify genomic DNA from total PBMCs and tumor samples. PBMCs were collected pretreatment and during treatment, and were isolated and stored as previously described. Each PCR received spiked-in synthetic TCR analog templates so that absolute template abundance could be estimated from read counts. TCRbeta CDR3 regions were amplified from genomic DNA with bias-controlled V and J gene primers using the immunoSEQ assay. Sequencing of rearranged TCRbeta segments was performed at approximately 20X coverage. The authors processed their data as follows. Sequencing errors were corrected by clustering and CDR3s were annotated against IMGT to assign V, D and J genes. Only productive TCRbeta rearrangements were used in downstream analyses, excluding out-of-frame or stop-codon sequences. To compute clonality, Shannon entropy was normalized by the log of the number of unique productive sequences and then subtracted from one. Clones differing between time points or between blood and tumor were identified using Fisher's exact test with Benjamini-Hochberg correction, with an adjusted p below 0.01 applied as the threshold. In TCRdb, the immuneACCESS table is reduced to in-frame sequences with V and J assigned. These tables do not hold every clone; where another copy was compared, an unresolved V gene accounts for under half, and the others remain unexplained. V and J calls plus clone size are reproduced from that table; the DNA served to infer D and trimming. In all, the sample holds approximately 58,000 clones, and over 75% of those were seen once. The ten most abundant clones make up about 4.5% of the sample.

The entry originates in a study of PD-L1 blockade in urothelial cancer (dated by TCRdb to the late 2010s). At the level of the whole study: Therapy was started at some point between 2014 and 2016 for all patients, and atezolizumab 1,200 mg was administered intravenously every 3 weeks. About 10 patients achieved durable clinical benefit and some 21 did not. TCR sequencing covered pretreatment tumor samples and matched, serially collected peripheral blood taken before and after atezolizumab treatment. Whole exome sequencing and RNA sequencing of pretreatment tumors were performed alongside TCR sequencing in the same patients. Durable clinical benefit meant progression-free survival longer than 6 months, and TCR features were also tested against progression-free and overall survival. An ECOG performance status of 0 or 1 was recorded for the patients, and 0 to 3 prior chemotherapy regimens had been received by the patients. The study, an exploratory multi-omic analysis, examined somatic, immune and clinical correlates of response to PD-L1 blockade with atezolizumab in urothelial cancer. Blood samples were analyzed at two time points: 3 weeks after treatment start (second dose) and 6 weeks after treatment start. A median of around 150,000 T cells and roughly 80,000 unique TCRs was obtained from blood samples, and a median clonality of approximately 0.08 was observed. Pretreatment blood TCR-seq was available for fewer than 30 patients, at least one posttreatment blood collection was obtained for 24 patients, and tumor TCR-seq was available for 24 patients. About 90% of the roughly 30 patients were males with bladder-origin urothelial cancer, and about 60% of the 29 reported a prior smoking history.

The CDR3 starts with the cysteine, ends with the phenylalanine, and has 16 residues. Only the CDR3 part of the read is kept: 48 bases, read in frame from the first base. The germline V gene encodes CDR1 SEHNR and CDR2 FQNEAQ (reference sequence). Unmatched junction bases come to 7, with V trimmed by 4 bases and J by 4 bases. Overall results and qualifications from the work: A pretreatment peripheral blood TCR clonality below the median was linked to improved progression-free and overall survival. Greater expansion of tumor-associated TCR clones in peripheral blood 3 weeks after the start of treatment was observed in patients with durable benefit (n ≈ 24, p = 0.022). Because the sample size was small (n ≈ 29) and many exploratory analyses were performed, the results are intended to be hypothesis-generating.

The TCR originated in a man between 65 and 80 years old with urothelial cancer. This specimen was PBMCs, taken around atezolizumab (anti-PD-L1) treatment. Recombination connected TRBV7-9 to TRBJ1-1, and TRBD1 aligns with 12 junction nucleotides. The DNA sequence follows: TGTGCCAGCAGCTCCGGGACAGGGGGCGTGGGCACTGAAGCTTTCTTT. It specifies CASSSGTGGVGTEAFF. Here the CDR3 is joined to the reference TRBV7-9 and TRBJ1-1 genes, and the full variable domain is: DTGVSQNPRHKITKRGQNVTFRCDPISEHNRLYWYRQTLGQGPEFLTYFQNEAQLEKSRLLSDRFSAERPKGSFSTLEIQRTEQGDSAMYLCASSSGTGGVGTEAFFGQGTRLTVV.